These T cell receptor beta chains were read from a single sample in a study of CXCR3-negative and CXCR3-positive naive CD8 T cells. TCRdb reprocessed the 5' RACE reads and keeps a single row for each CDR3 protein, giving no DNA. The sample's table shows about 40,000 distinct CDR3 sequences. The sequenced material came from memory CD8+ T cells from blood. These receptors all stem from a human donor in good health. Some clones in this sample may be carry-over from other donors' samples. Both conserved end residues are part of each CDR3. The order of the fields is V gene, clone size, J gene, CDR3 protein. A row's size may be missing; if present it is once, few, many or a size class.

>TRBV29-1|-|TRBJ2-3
CSVEDRGDSSPTDTQYF
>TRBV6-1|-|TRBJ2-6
CASSKFITTSGANVLTF
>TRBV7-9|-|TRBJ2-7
CASSSGPSYEQYF
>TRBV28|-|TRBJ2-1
CASSLWTDYSYNEQFF
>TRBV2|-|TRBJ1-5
CASSEFNQPQHF
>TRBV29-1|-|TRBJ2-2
CSVVLSGQTNTGELFF
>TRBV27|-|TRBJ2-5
CASSLLADSETQYF
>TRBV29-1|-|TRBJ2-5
CSVEDPGTEQETQYF
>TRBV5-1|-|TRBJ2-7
CASSSGLAVTYEQYF
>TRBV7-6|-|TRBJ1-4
CASSLGTGPEKLFF
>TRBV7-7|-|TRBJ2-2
CASSLGTGTVETGELFF
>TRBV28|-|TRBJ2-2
CASSLYTGGSGELFF
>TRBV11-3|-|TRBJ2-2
CASSLGGGGTGELFF
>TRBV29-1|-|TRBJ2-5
CSVRGLAGVETQYF
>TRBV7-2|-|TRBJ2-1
CASSSAGPNYNEQFF
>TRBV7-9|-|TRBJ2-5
CASSLVQTGRETQYF
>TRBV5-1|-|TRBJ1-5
CASSFGGINQPQHF
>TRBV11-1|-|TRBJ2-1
CASSPPGLAAHEQFF
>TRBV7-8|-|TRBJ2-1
CASSFHTGGGPSYNEQFF
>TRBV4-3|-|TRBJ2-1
CASSQDVPGKEQFF
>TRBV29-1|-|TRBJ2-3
CSAKGAYSTDTQYF
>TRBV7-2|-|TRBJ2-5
CASSYSPPGQGQETQYF
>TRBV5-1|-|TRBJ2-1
CASSLVQAGVDNEQFF
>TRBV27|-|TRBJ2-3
CASSSGGWLYF
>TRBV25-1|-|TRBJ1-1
CASSESTAYMNTEAFF
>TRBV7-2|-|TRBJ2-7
CASSFEDGPYEQYF
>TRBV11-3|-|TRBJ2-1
CASSSRLASYNEQFF
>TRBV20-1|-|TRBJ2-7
CSARDEGSGSLYEQYF
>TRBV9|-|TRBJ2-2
CASSLGGTGELFF
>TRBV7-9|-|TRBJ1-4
CASSFTGLSEKLFF
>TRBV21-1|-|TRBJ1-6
CASSKVLATGRDNNSPLHF
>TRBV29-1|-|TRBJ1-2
CSVLDREDYGYTF
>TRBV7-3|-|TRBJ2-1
CASSSGLAGDTDEQFF
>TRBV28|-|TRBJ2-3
CASTAGQGFTDTQYF
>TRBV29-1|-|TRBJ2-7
CSVATDYEQYF
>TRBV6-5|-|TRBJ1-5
CASSYEGPNQPQHF
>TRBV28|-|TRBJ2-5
CASGTGGRETQYF
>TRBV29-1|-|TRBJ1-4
CSGTGHGEKLFF
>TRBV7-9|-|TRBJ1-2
CASSSQGELQFF
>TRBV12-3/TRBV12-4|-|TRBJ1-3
CASSLASGYAFGNTIYF
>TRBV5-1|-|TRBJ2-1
CASSLAPQGAGTEQFF
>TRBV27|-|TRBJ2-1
CASSLSENNEQFF
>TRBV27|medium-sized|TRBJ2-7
CASSSGTYGVSYYEQYF
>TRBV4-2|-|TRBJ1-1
CASSQVQGQGFGEAFF
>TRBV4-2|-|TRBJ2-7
CASSQKTGTSGYEQYF
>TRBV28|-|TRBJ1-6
CASSFRAGNNSPLHF
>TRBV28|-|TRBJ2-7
CASSGAPVGQYF
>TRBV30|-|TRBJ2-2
CASGQAYTGELFF
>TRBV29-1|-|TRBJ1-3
CSAEIDSSGNTIYF
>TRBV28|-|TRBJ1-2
CASSFNDYGYTF
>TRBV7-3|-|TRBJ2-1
CASSSGQEQFF
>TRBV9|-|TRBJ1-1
CASSVSGATPLNTEAFF
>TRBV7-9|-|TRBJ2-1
CASSSLAGDEQFF
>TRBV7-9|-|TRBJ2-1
CASSQAPSSYNEQFF